A selection of T cell receptor beta chains follows, all from one sample in a study of blood T cell repertoires in COVID-19. The assay was immunoSEQ multiplex PCR, and TCRdb's table has in-frame clones only and misses some. The table lists approximately 210,000 clones, approximately 86% of them singletons. The specimen sequenced was PBMCs or T cells enriched from blood (not recorded which). The source of these receptors is a woman in her 50s with acute COVID-19. Each CDR3 is given with its conserved first and last residue. Each record gives: CDR3 protein, CDR3 DNA, D gene, V gene, clone size, J gene. D genes are given only for firm matches. Rows may omit the clone size; those that give it use once, few, many or a size class.

CDR3 protein: CASSLGQGLNEKLFF; CDR3 DNA: TGTGCCAGCAGCTTAGGACAGGGCTTAAATGAAAAACTGTTTTTT; D gene: TRBD1; V gene: TRBV6-5; clone size: NA; J gene: TRBJ1-4
CDR3 protein: CASSQTPTLADSYEQYF; CDR3 DNA: TGTGCCAGCAGCCAAACTCCCACACTAGCGGACTCCTACGAGCAGTACTTC; D gene: TRBD2; V gene: TRBV3-1/TRBV3-2; clone size: NA; J gene: TRBJ2-7
CDR3 protein: CASSAPGKWGTEAFF; CDR3 DNA: TGTGCCAGTAGTGCCCCGGGAAAATGGGGCACTGAAGCTTTCTTT; D gene: NA; V gene: TRBV19; clone size: NA; J gene: TRBJ1-1
CDR3 protein: CASSGPARGEGEQYF; CDR3 DNA: TGTGCCAGCAGCGGCCCCGCCAGGGGAGAAGGCGAGCAGTACTTC; D gene: NA; V gene: TRBV9; clone size: few; J gene: TRBJ2-7
CDR3 protein: CASSLYGLLYGYTF; CDR3 DNA: TGTGCCAGCAGCTTATATGGGCTACTCTATGGCTACACCTTC; D gene: NA; V gene: TRBV7-2; clone size: few; J gene: TRBJ1-2
CDR3 protein: CASSQDRGGDTQYF; CDR3 DNA: TGCGCCAGCAGCCAAGATCGGGGGGGGGATACGCAGTATTTT; D gene: TRBD2; V gene: TRBV4-3; clone size: NA; J gene: TRBJ2-3
CDR3 protein: CASSLGTSSYEQYF; CDR3 DNA: TGTGCCAGCAGCTTAGGGACTAGCAGCTACGAGCAGTACTTC; D gene: TRBD2; V gene: TRBV7-9; clone size: once; J gene: TRBJ2-7
CDR3 protein: CASSASANTGELFF; CDR3 DNA: TGTGCCAGCAGCGCTAGCGCGAACACCGGGGAGCTGTTTTTT; D gene: NA; V gene: TRBV7-9; clone size: NA; J gene: TRBJ2-2
CDR3 protein: CASSLPRGGKPTREQFF; CDR3 DNA: TGCGCCAGCAGCTTGCCCCGGGGAGGGAAGCCAACCCGTGAGCAGTTCTTC; D gene: TRBD2; V gene: TRBV5-1; clone size: once; J gene: TRBJ2-1
CDR3 protein: CASSMSGYEQFF; CDR3 DNA: TGTGCCAGTAGTATGAGCGGGTATGAGCAGTTCTTC; D gene: NA; V gene: TRBV19; clone size: NA; J gene: TRBJ2-1
CDR3 protein: CASSRWGGGGGNEQFF; CDR3 DNA: TGTGCCAGCAGCAGGTGGGGTGGGGGGGGCGGGAATGAGCAGTTCTTC; D gene: NA; V gene: TRBV28; clone size: NA; J gene: TRBJ2-1
CDR3 protein: CASSLGTGAYEQYF; CDR3 DNA: TGTGCCAGCAGCTTGGGGACAGGTGCCTACGAGCAGTACTTC; D gene: TRBD1; V gene: TRBV5-4; clone size: few; J gene: TRBJ2-7
CDR3 protein: CASSLKTGTGMSSYNEQFF; CDR3 DNA: TGCGCCAGCAGCCTAAAGACCGGGACAGGGATGAGCTCCTACAATGAGCAGTTCTTC; D gene: TRBD1; V gene: TRBV5-1; clone size: NA; J gene: TRBJ2-1
CDR3 protein: CASNLRQGNEKLFF; CDR3 DNA: TGTGCCAGCAACCTTAGACAGGGAAACGAAAAACTGTTTTTT; D gene: TRBD1; V gene: TRBV28; clone size: NA; J gene: TRBJ1-4
CDR3 protein: CASSVAGTTANTGELFF; CDR3 DNA: TGTGCCAGCAGCGTAGCAGGGACTACCGCGAACACCGGGGAGCTGTTTTTT; D gene: TRBD2; V gene: TRBV9; clone size: NA; J gene: TRBJ2-2
CDR3 protein: CASSFRRGNTIYF; CDR3 DNA: TGTGCCAGCAGCTTCCGGAGAGGAAACACCATATATTTT; D gene: NA; V gene: TRBV7-2; clone size: NA; J gene: TRBJ1-3
CDR3 protein: CASSQRSTGPTDTQYF; CDR3 DNA: TGTGCCAGCAGCCAACGTTCCACAGGCCCGACAGATACGCAGTATTTT; D gene: NA; V gene: TRBV7-9; clone size: NA; J gene: TRBJ2-3
CDR3 protein: CASSSPLAGKYNEQFF; CDR3 DNA: TGTGCCAGCAGTTCGCCACTAGCGGGAAAGTACAATGAGCAGTTCTTC; D gene: TRBD2; V gene: TRBV6-2/TRBV6-3; clone size: NA; J gene: TRBJ2-1
CDR3 protein: CASSPQGGGYTF; CDR3 DNA: TGTGCCAGTAGTCCTCAGGGTGGTGGCTACACCTTC; D gene: NA; V gene: TRBV19; clone size: NA; J gene: TRBJ1-2
CDR3 protein: CSASDYGYTF; CDR3 DNA: TGCAGTGCGTCAGACTATGGCTACACCTTC; D gene: NA; V gene: TRBV20-1; clone size: NA; J gene: TRBJ1-2
CDR3 protein: CASSFDSLANTGELFF; CDR3 DNA: TGTGCCAGCAGTTTTGATAGCCTCGCGAACACCGGGGAGCTGTTTTTT; D gene: NA; V gene: TRBV28; clone size: once; J gene: TRBJ2-2
CDR3 protein: CASSRDRGHNEQFF; CDR3 DNA: TGTGCCAGCAGTAGGGACAGGGGACACAATGAGCAGTTCTTC; D gene: TRBD1; V gene: TRBV2; clone size: NA; J gene: TRBJ2-1
CDR3 protein: CASSAGQGPSGANVLTF; CDR3 DNA: TGTGCCAGCAGTGCGGGACAGGGGCCGTCTGGGGCCAACGTCCTGACTTTC; D gene: TRBD1; V gene: TRBV6-4; clone size: NA; J gene: TRBJ2-6
CDR3 protein: CASSLRLARNEQFF; CDR3 DNA: TGTGCCAGCAGTTTGCGGTTGGCAAGGAATGAGCAGTTCTTC; D gene: NA; V gene: TRBV27; clone size: few; J gene: TRBJ2-1
CDR3 protein: CASSVVAGANTGELFF; CDR3 DNA: TGTGCCAGCAGCGTAGTAGCGGGAGCGAACACCGGGGAGCTGTTTTTT; D gene: TRBD2; V gene: TRBV9; clone size: NA; J gene: TRBJ2-2
CDR3 protein: CASRQGDEKLFF; CDR3 DNA: TGTGCCAGCCGACAGGGTGATGAAAAACTGTTTTTT; D gene: TRBD1; V gene: TRBV2; clone size: NA; J gene: TRBJ1-4
CDR3 protein: CAWSDPGQGSGYTF; CDR3 DNA: TGTGCCTGGAGCGACCCGGGACAGGGTAGTGGCTACACCTTC; D gene: TRBD1; V gene: TRBV30; clone size: NA; J gene: TRBJ1-2
CDR3 protein: CASSPTGNTEAFF; CDR3 DNA: TGTGCCAGCAGCCCAACAGGGAACACTGAAGCTTTCTTT; D gene: NA; V gene: TRBV7-2; clone size: NA; J gene: TRBJ1-1
CDR3 protein: CASSQVDRAKNEQYF; CDR3 DNA: TGCGCCAGCAGCCAAGTCGACAGGGCGAAGAACGAGCAGTACTTC; D gene: TRBD1; V gene: TRBV4-1; clone size: NA; J gene: TRBJ2-7
CDR3 protein: CASSSRGVSQPQHF; CDR3 DNA: TGTGCCAGTAGTTCCAGGGGAGTGAGTCAGCCCCAGCATTTT; D gene: NA; V gene: TRBV19; clone size: NA; J gene: TRBJ1-5
CDR3 protein: CASSLFGGGNTGELFF; CDR3 DNA: TGTGCCAGCAGCCTGTTCGGGGGAGGGAACACCGGGGAGCTGTTTTTT; D gene: NA; V gene: TRBV5-4; clone size: NA; J gene: TRBJ2-2
CDR3 protein: CASRRGINQPQHF; CDR3 DNA: TGTGCCAGCCGCAGGGGGATCAATCAGCCCCAGCATTTT; D gene: TRBD1; V gene: TRBV28; clone size: NA; J gene: TRBJ1-5
CDR3 protein: CASSYLSVNTEAFF; CDR3 DNA: TGTGCCAGCAGTTATTTGTCAGTTAACACTGAAGCTTTCTTT; D gene: NA; V gene: TRBV6-2/TRBV6-3; clone size: NA; J gene: TRBJ1-1
CDR3 protein: CASSPPLAYKNIQYF; CDR3 DNA: TGTGCCAGCTCACCACCCTTAGCTTACAAAAACATTCAGTACTTC; D gene: NA; V gene: TRBV18; clone size: once; J gene: TRBJ2-4
CDR3 protein: CASSSTGLNEQYF; CDR3 DNA: TGTGCCAGCAGCTCTACAGGGTTGAACGAGCAGTACTTC; D gene: NA; V gene: TRBV7-9; clone size: NA; J gene: TRBJ2-7
CDR3 protein: CASSLGEAVNTEAFF; CDR3 DNA: TGTGCCAGTAGTCTAGGGGAGGCGGTGAACACTGAAGCTTTCTTT; D gene: NA; V gene: TRBV19; clone size: NA; J gene: TRBJ1-1
CDR3 protein: CSVTPLAGNTEAFF; CDR3 DNA: TGCAGCGTTACTCCCCTCGCCGGGAACACTGAAGCTTTCTTT; D gene: NA; V gene: TRBV29-1; clone size: NA; J gene: TRBJ1-1
CDR3 protein: CASSLDPSGGEQYF; CDR3 DNA: TGCGCCAGCAGCTTGGACCCCTCAGGGGGCGAGCAGTACTTC; D gene: TRBD1; V gene: TRBV5-1; clone size: few; J gene: TRBJ2-7
CDR3 protein: CSASPPSGLAAYTGELFF; CDR3 DNA: TGCAGTGCTAGTCCTCCTTCGGGACTAGCGGCGTACACCGGGGAGCTGTTTTTT; D gene: TRBD2; V gene: TRBV20-1; clone size: NA; J gene: TRBJ2-2
CDR3 protein: CASSSHRDSGNTIYF; CDR3 DNA: TGTGCCAGCAGTTCCCACAGGGATTCTGGAAACACCATATATTTT; D gene: NA; V gene: TRBV28; clone size: NA; J gene: TRBJ1-3
CDR3 protein: CASSYAGTSSYNEQFF; CDR3 DNA: TGTGCCAGCAGTTACGCCGGGACATCTTCCTACAATGAGCAGTTCTTC; D gene: NA; V gene: TRBV6-5; clone size: NA; J gene: TRBJ2-1
CDR3 protein: CASSQQQGAPLHF; CDR3 DNA: TGTGCCAGCAGCCAACAACAGGGAGCACCCCTCCACTTT; D gene: NA; V gene: TRBV14; clone size: few; J gene: TRBJ1-6
CDR3 protein: CASSSPSGSYEQYF; CDR3 DNA: TGCGCCAGCAGCTCTCCTTCCGGGAGCTACGAGCAGTACTTC; D gene: NA; V gene: TRBV5-1; clone size: few; J gene: TRBJ2-7
CDR3 protein: CASWAGTNLYEQYF; CDR3 DNA: TGTGCCAGCTGGGCCGGGACAAACCTCTACGAGCAGTACTTC; D gene: NA; V gene: TRBV28; clone size: NA; J gene: TRBJ2-7
CDR3 protein: CATSREGVFGNTIYF; CDR3 DNA: TGTGCCACCAGCAGGGAGGGAGTTTTTGGAAACACCATATATTTT; D gene: NA; V gene: TRBV15; clone size: NA; J gene: TRBJ1-3
CDR3 protein: CASSPGQGKYGYTF; CDR3 DNA: TGTGCCAGCAGCCCAGGACAGGGGAAATACGGCTACACCTTC; D gene: TRBD1; V gene: TRBV7-9; clone size: NA; J gene: TRBJ1-2
CDR3 protein: CASSQPGLGFIF; CDR3 DNA: TGTGCCAGCAGCCAACCGGGACTAGGGTTTATCTTC; D gene: TRBD2; V gene: TRBV3-1/TRBV3-2; clone size: NA; J gene: TRBJ2-1
CDR3 protein: CSVEDPSLGGGGELFF; CDR3 DNA: TGCAGCGTTGAAGATCCGAGCCTCGGGGGTGGCGGGGAGCTGTTTTTT; D gene: NA; V gene: TRBV29-1; clone size: NA; J gene: TRBJ2-2
CDR3 protein: CASSPAYEQYF; CDR3 DNA: TGTGCCAGCAGCCCCGCCTACGAGCAGTACTTC; D gene: NA; V gene: TRBV7-9; clone size: NA; J gene: TRBJ2-7
CDR3 protein: CASSTRAGRTDTQYF; CDR3 DNA: TGTGCCAGCAGCACCCGGGCGGGGCGTACAGATACGCAGTATTTT; D gene: NA; V gene: TRBV7-9; clone size: NA; J gene: TRBJ2-3
CDR3 protein: CASSPSVFEQYF; CDR3 DNA: TGTGCCAGCAGTCCTAGTGTTTTCGAGCAGTACTTC; D gene: NA; V gene: TRBV2; clone size: NA; J gene: TRBJ2-7
CDR3 protein: CASSLIRGSGREETQYF; CDR3 DNA: TGTGCCAGCAGCTTAATTCGTGGTAGCGGGAGGGAGGAGACCCAGTACTTC; D gene: TRBD2; V gene: TRBV7-9; clone size: NA; J gene: TRBJ2-5
CDR3 protein: CASSLFTSSSYEQYF; CDR3 DNA: TGTGCCAGCAGTTTATTTACTAGTAGCTCCTACGAGCAGTACTTC; D gene: NA; V gene: TRBV28; clone size: NA; J gene: TRBJ2-7